The T cell receptor beta chain described here comes from a study of persistence of HIV-infected CD4 T cells. V lost 6 bases to trimming and J lost 4 bases, with 15 bases between them. The CDR3 sequence is 14 residues long. CDR1 is MDHEN, CDR2 SYDVKM, per germline. To note about this clone: The antigen remains undetermined.

The stimulus was an HIV-1 Gag 15-mer peptide pool, about 1 ug/peptide/mL. Memory cells lacking CD40L and CD69 with high CD45RO were sorted. These HIV-1-infected adults initiated suppressive ART in chronic infection. The immunoSEQ assay was version 4, run in survey mode. The assay was immunoSEQ multiplex PCR, and TCRdb's table has in-frame clones only and misses some. In the table there are about 36,000 clones, about 84% of which are singletons. The starting material was cultured CD4+ T cells from PBMCs, obtained from a patient who received antiretroviral therapy. V is TRBV28 and J is TRBJ1-2; D is undetermined. The origin of this receptor is an adult with HIV. The donor label of this sample is uncertain. The CDR3 region is CASSTVNRGYGYTF. The CDR3, as DNA: TGTGCCAGCAGCACCGTCAATCGGGGCTATGGCTACACCTTC.